The 6 T cell receptor beta chains presented below share a single source sample, sequenced in a study of blood T cells in healthy people across ages (dated by TCRdb to the mid-2010s). To prepare the library, 5' RACE was applied. The run used an Illumina HiSeq 2500. A second PCR of 7 to 11 cycles was run with a J-beta primer mix and a sample-barcoded 5' primer. TCRdb reworked the public reads: Q25 trimming with fastp, MiXCR clone assembly, productive beta chains retained. Rows with a matching CDR3 protein are joined into one entry that keeps the most common DNA and genes. Counted in this sample were about 970,000 distinct CDR3 sequences; about 51% of them appeared once. Clones ranked in the top ten supply about 20% of the sample. Sequenced input: blood. The origin of the receptors is a woman aged 55-70 years in good health.

The chain carries TRBV15 and TRBJ1-2, with D tentatively TRBD1 (5 bases). V was shortened by 2 bases and J by 8 bases, with 18 bases between the two germline ends. The CDR3 spans 15 residues. The germline V gene encodes CDR1 LNHNV and CDR2 YYDKDF (reference sequence). Written as DNA, the CDR3 is TGTGCCACCAGCAGACGGCAGGCAGGACAAGGAGGCTACACCTTC. Translating it yields CATSRRQAGQGGYTF.

The V and J genes are TRBV9 and TRBJ2-7; D might be TRBD2 (5 bases). Per the germline V gene, CDR1 is SGDLS and CDR2 is YYNGEE. With 2 bases removed from V and 0 bases from J, the gap between germline ends came to 18 bases. This CDR3 is built from 17 residues. CDR3: CASSVDSRLPFSYEQYF. In DNA, the CDR3 is TGTGCCAGCAGCGTCGATTCGAGACTACCTTTCTCCTACGAGCAGTACTTC.

This chain links TRBV20-1 with TRBJ2-4, with TRBD2 identical over 8 bases. The CDR3 runs 15 residues. In germline, CDR1 is DFQATT, CDR2 SNEGSKA (reference sequence). V lost 5 bases, J lost 5 bases, and 11 bases stayed unmatched. Here the CDR3 reads CSAPKTGLGENIQYF. CDR3 nucleotide sequence: TGCAGTGCTCCAAAGACGGGACTAGGAGAAAACATTCAGTACTTC.

CDR3 amino acids: CASSPGTGVLQYF. The CDR3 DNA reads as TGTGCCAGCAGCCCCGGGACAGGGGTTTTGCAGTACTTC. V and J are TRBV12-3 or TRBV12-4 and TRBJ2-7, with 10 bases aligning to TRBD1. This CDR3 is 13 amino acids long. Trimming at V came to 6 bases and at J to 9 bases, leaving 8 bases not matched to a gene.

In regard to this clonotype: Sequence at one end of the junction differs from germline and may be a read error. The V call is TRBV28, the J call TRBJ2-6; 8 bases are shared with TRBD2. The germline V gene encodes CDR1 MDHEN and CDR2 SYDVKM. CDR3 length: 15 amino acids. CDR3 sequence: CASRPGGFGAIVLTF. The CDR3 bases are TGTGCCAGCAGACCGGGAGGGTTCGGGGCCATCGTCCTGACTTTC. Filled out from reference TRBV28 and TRBJ2-6, the complete variable domain reads DVKVTQSSRYLVKRTGEKVFLECVQDMDHENMFWYRQDPGLGLRLIYFSYDVKMKEKGDIPEGYSVSREKKERFSLILESASTNQTSMYLCASRPGGFGAIVLTFGAGSRLTVL.

The J gene is TRBJ2-5, the V gene TRBV4-1; no definite D call. The ends were cut back, 1 base at V and 9 bases at J, with 21 bases in the middle. From germline, CDR1 is MGHRA and CDR2 YSYEKL. The CDR3 has 16 residues. The CDR3 bases are TGCGCCAGCAGCCAAGGATGGGGTACCAGGTTTGAGGCCCAGTACTTC. Amino acids: CASSQGWGTRFEAQYF.